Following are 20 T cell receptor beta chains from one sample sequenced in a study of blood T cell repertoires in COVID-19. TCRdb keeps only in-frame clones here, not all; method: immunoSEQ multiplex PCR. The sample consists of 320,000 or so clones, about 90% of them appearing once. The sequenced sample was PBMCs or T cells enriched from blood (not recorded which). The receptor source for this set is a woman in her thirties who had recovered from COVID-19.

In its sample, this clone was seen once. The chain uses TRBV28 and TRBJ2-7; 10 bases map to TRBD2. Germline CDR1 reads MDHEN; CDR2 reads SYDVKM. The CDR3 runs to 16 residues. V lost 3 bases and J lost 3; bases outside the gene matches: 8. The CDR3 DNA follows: TGTGCCAGCAGTTTCCCAGCGGGGGGGCTTAACTACGAGCAGTACTTC. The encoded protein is CASSFPAGGLNYEQYF.

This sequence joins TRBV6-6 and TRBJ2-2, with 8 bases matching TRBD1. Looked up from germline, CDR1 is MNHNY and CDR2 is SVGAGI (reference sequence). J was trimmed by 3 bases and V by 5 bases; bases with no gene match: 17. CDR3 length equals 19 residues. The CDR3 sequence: CASSRHSGGRGPYTGELFF. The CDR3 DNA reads TGTGCCAGCAGTCGACATTCAGGGGGCAGGGGGCCCTACACCGGGGAGCTGTTTTTT.

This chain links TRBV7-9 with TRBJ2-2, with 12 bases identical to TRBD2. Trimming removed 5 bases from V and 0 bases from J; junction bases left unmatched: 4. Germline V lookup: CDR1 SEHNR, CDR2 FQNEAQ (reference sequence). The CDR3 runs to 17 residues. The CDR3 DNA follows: TGTGCCAGCAGCCAACTAGCGGGGGGATCGAACACCGGGGAGCTGTTTTTT. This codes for CASSQLAGGSNTGELFF.

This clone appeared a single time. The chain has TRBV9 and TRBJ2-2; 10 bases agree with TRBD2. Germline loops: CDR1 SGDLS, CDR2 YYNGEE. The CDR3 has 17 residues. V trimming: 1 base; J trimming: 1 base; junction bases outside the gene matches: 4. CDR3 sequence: CASSVSSGGENTGELFF. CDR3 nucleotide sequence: TGTGCCAGCAGCGTATCTAGCGGGGGAGAGAACACCGGGGAGCTGTTTTTT.

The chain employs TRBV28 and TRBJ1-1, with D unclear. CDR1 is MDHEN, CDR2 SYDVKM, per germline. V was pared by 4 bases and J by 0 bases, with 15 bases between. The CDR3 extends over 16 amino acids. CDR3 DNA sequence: TGTGCCAGCAGTTCACCGGGGTCACGGATGAACACTGAAGCTTTCTTT. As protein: CASSSPGSRMNTEAFF.

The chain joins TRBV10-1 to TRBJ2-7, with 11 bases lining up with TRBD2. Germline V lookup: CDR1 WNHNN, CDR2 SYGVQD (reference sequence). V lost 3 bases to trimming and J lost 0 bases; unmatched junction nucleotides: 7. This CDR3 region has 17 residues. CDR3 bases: TGCGCCAGCAGTGACTCCTTCACTAGCGGGGGCTCCTACGAGCAGTACTTC. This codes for CASSDSFTSGGSYEQYF.

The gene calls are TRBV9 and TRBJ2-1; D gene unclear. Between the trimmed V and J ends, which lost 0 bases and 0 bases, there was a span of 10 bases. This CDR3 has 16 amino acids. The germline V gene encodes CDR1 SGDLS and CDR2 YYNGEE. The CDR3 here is CASSVESFGSYNEQFF. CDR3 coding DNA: TGTGCCAGCAGCGTAGAGAGCTTTGGCTCCTACAATGAGCAGTTCTTC.

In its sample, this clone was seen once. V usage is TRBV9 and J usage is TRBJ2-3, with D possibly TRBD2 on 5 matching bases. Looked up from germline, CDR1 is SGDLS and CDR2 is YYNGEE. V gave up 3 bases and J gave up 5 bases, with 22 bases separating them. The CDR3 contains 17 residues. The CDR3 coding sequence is TGTGCCAGCAGCGCACCAACGGGCAGCCCGGCGGGAGATACGCAGTATTTT. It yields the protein CASSAPTGSPAGDTQYF.

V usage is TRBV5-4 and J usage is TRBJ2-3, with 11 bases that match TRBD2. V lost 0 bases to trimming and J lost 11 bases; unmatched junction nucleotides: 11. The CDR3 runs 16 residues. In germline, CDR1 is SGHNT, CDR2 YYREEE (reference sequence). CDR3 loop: CASSLVGSSGGSRQYF. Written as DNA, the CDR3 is TGTGCCAGCAGCTTGGTGGGTTCTAGCGGGGGGAGTAGGCAGTATTTT.

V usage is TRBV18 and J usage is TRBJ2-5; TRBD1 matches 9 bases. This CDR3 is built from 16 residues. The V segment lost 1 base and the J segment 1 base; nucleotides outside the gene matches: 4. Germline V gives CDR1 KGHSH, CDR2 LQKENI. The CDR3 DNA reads TGTGCCAGCTCACCACGACGGGGACAGGGCCAAGAGACCCAGTACTTC. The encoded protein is CASSPRRGQGQETQYF.

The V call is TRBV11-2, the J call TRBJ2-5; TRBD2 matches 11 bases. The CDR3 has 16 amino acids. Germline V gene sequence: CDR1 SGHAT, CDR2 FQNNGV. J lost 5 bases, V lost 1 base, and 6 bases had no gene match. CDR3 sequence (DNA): TGTGCCAGCAGCTTAGTGGTAGCGGGGGGGCTGGAGACCCAGTACTTC. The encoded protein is CASSLVVAGGLETQYF.

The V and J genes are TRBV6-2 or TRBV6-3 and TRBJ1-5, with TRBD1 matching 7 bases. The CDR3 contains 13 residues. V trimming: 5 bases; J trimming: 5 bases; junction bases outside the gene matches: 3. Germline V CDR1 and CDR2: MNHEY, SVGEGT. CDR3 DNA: TGTGCCAGCAGTCACAGGGGATATCAGCCCCAGCATTTT. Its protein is CASSHRGYQPQHF.

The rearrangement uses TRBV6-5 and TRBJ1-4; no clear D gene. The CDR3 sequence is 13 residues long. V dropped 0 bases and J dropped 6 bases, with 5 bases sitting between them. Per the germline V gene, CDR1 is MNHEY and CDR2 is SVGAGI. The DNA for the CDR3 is TGTGCCAGCAGTTACTCGCGGTATGAAAAACTGTTTTTT. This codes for CASSYSRYEKLFF.

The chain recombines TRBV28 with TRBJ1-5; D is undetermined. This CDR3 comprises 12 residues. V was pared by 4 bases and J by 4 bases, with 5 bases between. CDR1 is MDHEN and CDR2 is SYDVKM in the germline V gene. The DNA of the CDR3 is TGTGCCAGCAGTTCCCTAAATCAGCCCCAGCATTTT. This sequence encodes CASSSLNQPQHF.

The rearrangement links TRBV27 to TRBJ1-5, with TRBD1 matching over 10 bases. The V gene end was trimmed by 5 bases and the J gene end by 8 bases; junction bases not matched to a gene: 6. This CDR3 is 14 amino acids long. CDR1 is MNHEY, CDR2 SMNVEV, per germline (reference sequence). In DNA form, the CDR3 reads TGTGCCAGCAGTAGGGGACAGGGGATTGAGCCCCAGCATTTT. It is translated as CASSRGQGIEPQHF.

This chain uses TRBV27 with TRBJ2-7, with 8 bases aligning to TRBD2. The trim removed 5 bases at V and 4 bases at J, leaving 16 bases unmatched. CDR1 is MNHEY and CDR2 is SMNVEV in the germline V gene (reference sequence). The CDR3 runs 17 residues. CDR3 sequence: CASSTLERGGPLYEQYF. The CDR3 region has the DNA TGTGCCAGCAGTACCCTCGAACGGGGGGGCCCATTGTACGAGCAGTACTTC.

CDR3 coding DNA: TGTGCCAGCAGCAACCAAGGGGGACAGGGGGTGGATACGCAGTATTTT. Amino acid sequence: CASSNQGGQGVDTQYF. The chain joins TRBV13 to TRBJ2-3, with TRBD1 matching over 11 bases. The CDR3 sequence is 16 residues long. CDR1 is PRHDT and CDR2 is FYEKMQ in the germline V gene (reference sequence). V shed 5 bases, J shed 6 bases, and the junction held 10 bases outside the gene matches.

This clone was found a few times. CDR3 amino acids: CASSLWALRGYTGELFF. The CDR3 region has the DNA TGTGCCAGCAGCTTATGGGCCCTGCGGGGGTACACCGGGGAGCTGTTTTTT. The V and J genes are TRBV7-9 and TRBJ2-2; 7 bases fit TRBD2. CDR3 length equals 17 residues. With 2 bases clipped from V and 3 bases from J, the junction kept 9 bases outside the gene matches. Germline loops: CDR1 SEHNR, CDR2 FQNEAQ (reference sequence).

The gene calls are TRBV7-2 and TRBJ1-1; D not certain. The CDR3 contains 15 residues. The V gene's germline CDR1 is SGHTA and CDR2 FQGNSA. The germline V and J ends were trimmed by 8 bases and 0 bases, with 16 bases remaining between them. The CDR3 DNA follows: TGTGCCAGCCAATACAGCCGAAATATGAACACTGAAGCTTTCTTT. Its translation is CASQYSRNMNTEAFF. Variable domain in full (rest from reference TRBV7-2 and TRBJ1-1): GAGVSQSPSNKVTEKGKDVELRCDPISGHTALYWYRQSLGQGLEFLIYFQGNSAPDKSGLPSDRFSAERTGGSVSTLTIQRTQQEDSAVYLCASQYSRNMNTEAFFGQGTRLTVV.

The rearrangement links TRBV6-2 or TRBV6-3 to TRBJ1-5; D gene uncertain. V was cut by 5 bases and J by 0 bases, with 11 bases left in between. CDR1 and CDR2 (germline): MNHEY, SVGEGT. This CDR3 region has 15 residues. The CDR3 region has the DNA TGTGCCAGCAGTAGTGTACAGAATAGCAATCAGCCCCAGCATTTT. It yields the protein CASSSVQNSNQPQHF.